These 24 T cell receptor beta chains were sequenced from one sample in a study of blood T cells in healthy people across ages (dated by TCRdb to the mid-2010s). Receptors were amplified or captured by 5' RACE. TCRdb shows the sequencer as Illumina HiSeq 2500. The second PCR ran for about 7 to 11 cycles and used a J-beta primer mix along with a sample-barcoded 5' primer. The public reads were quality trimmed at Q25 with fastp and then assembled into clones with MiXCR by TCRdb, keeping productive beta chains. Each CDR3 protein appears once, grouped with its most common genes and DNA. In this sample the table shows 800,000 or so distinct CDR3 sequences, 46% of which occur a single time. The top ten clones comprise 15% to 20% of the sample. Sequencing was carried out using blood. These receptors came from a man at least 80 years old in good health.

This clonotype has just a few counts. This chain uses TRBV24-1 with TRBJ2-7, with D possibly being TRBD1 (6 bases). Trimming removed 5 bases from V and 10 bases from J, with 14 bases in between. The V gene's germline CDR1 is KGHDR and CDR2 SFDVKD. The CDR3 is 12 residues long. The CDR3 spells CATSAEQGFQYF. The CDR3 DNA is TGTGCCACCAGTGCCGAACAGGGTTTTCAGTACTTC.

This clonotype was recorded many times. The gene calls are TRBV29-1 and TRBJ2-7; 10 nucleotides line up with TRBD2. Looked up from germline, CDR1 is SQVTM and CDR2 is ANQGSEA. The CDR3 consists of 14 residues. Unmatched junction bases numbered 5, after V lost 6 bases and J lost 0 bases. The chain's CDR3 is CSVRAGGNSYEQYF. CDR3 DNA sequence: TGCAGCGTCCGAGCGGGAGGGAACTCCTACGAGCAGTACTTC.

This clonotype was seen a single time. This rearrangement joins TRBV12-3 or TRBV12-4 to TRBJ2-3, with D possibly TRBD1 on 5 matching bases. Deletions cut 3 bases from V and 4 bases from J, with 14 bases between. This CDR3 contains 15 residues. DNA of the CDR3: TGTGCCAGCAGTTTTTCCCAGGGTATTCCAGATACGCAGTATTTT. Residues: CASSFSQGIPDTQYF.

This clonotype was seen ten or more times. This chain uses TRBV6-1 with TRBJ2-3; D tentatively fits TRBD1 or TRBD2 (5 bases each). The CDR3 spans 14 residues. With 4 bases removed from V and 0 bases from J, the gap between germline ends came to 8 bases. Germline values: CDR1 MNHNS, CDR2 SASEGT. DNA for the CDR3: TGTGCCAGCAGTGGGGGGTTTAGCACAGATACGCAGTATTTT. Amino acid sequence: CASSGGFSTDTQYF.

The CDR3 here is CSATPEASGGTDTQYF. CDR3 DNA: TGCAGTGCCACACCCGAGGCTAGCGGGGGCACAGATACGCAGTATTTT. The chain joins TRBV20-1 to TRBJ2-3, with 9 bases that match TRBD2. The CDR3 loop spans 16 amino acids. Germline values: CDR1 DFQATT, CDR2 SNEGSKA (reference sequence). V dropped 6 bases and J dropped 1; count of bases not matched to a gene: 11.

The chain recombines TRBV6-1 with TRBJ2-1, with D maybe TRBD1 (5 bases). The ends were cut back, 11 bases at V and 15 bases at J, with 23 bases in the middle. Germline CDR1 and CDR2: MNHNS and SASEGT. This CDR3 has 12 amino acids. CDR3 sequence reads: CAVVLGAEWRFF. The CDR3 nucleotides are TGTGCCGTTGTTCTTGGGGCGGAATGGCGGTTCTTC.

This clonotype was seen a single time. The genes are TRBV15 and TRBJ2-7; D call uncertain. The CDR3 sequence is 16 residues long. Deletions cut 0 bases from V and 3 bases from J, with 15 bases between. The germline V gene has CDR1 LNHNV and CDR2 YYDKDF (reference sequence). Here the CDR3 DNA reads TGTGCCACCAGCAGAGATCGCGACATCAAATTCTACGAGCAGTACTTC. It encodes CATSRDRDIKFYEQYF.

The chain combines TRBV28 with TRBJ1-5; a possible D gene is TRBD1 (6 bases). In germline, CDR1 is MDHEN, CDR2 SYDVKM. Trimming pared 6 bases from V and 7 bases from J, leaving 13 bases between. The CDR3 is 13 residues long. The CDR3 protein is CASRTGTAQPQHF. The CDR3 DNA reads TGTGCCAGCAGAACAGGGACTGCCCAGCCCCAGCATTTT.

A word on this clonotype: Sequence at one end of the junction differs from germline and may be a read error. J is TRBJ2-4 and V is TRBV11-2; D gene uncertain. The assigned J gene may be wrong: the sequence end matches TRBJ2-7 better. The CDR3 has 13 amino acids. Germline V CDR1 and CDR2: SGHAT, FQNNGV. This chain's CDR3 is CTSSLALYYEQYF. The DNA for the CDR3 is TGTACCAGCAGCTTAGCTCTCTACTACGAGCAGTACTTC.

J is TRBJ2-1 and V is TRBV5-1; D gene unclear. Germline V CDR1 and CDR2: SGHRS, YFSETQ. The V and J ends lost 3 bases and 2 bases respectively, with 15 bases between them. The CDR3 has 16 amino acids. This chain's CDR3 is CASSSHVGSTYNEQFF. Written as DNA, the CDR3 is TGCGCCAGCAGCTCTCACGTCGGGTCTACCTACAATGAGCAGTTCTTC.

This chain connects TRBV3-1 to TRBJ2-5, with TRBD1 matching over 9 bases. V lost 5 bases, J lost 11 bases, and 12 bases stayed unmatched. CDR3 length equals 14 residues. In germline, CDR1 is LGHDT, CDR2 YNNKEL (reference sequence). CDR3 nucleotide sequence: TGTGCCAGCAGCTTCCGGGACAGGGTCGGAGAGCAGTACTTC. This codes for CASSFRDRVGEQYF.

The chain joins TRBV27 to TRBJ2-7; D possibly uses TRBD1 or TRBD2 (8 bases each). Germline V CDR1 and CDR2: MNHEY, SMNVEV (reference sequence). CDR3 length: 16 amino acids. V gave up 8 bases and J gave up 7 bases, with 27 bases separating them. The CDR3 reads CASGPIGQGGTSEQYF. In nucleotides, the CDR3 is TGTGCCAGCGGTCCCATCGGACAGGGTGGGACTAGTGAGCAGTACTTC.

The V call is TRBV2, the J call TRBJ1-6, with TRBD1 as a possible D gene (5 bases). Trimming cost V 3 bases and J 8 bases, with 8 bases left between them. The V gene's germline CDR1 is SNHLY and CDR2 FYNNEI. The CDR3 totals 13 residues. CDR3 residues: CASSDRGHSPLHF. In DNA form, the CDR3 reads TGTGCCAGCAGTGACCGGGGACATTCACCCCTCCACTTT.

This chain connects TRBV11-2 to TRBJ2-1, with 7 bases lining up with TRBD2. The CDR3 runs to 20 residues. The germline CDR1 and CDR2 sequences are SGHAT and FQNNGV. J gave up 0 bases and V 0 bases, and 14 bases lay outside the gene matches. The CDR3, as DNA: TGTGCCAGCAGCTTAGATCCCAGCCTGCGGGAGTACGGCTCCTACAATGAGCAGTTCTTC. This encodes CASSLDPSLREYGSYNEQFF.

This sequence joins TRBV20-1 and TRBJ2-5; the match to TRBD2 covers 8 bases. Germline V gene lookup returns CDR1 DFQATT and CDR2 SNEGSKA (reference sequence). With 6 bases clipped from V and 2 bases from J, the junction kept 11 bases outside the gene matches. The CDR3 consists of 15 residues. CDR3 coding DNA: TGCAGTGCGATCCCGGGACTAGGGGATCAAGAGACCCAGTACTTC. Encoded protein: CSAIPGLGDQETQYF.

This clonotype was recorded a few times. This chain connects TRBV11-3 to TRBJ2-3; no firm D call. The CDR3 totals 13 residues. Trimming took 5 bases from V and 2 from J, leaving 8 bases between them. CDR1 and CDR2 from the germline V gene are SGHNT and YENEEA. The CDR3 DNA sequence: TGTGCCAGCAGCGGAGAACACACAGATACGCAGTATTTT. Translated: CASSGEHTDTQYF.

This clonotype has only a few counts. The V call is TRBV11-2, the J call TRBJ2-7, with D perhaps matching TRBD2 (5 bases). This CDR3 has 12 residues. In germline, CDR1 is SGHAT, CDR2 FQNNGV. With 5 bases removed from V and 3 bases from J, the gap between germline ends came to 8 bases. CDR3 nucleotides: TGTGCCAGCAGCATTAGCGTCTACGAGCAGTACTTC. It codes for CASSISVYEQYF.

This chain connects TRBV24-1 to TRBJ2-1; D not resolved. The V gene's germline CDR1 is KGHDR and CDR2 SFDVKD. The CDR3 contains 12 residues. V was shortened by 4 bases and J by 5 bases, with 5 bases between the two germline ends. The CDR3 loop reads CATSERHNEQFF. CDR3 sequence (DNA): TGTGCCACCAGTGAGCGACACAATGAGCAGTTCTTC.

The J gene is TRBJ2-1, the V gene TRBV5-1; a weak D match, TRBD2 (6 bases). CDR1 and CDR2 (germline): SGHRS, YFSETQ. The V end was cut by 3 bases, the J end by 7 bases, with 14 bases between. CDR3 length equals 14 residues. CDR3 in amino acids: CASSSTGDTNEQFF. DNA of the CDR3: TGCGCCAGCAGCTCTACGGGGGATACGAATGAGCAGTTCTTC.

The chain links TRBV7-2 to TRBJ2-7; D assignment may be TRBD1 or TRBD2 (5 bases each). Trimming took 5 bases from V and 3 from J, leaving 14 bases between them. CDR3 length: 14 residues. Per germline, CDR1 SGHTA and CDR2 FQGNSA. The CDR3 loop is CASSTRGQGYEQYF. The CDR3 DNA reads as TGTGCCAGCAGCACCCGCGGGCAGGGCTACGAGCAGTACTTC.

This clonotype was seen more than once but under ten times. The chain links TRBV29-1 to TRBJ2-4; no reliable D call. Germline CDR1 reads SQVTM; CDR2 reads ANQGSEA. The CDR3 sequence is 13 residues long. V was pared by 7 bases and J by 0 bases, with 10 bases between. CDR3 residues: CSAQVAAKNIQYF. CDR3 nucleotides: TGCAGCGCCCAGGTGGCAGCCAAAAACATTCAGTACTTC.

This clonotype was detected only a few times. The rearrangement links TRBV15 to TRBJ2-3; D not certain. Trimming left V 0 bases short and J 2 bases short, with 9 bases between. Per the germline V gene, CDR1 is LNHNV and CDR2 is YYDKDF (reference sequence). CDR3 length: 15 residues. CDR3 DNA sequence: TGTGCCACCAGCAGAGACCCAACCCACACAGATACGCAGTATTTT. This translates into CATSRDPTHTDTQYF.

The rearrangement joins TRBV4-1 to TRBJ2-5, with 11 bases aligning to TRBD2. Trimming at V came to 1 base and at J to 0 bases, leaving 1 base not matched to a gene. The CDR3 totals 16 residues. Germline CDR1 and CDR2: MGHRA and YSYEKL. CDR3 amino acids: CASSQGLAGYQETQYF. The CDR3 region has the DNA TGCGCCAGCAGCCAAGGACTAGCGGGGTACCAAGAGACCCAGTACTTC.

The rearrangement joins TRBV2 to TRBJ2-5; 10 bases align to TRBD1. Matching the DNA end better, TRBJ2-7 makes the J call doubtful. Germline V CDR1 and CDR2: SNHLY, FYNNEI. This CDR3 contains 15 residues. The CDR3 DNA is TGTGCCAGCAGTGGCTCGGGACAGGGGTTATACGAGCAGTACTTC. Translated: CASSGSGQGLYEQYF.